This TCR beta chain was identified during a study of cytomegalovirus exposure and HLA in healthy donors. The primer mix had 60 Vbeta and 13 Jbeta primers. Some clones are missing from TCRdb's copy, which holds only in-frame ones; the method was immunoSEQ multiplex PCR. The table has 99,000 or so clones, 12% seen once; the top ten hold 16%. Findings and caveats of the study: What a later analysis showed was that several of the most significant clusters appeared linked to common viral pathogens. Reports state that TCR beta sequences accurately predicted most subjects' HLA-A and HLA-B alleles. Across HLA loci, a later analysis found differing TCR association rates, with DRB1 most and HLA-C fewest. Roughly even sequencing depth across donors was the assumption behind the presence/absence analyses.

The CDR3 is 14 residues long. Per the germline V gene, CDR1 is MNHNS and CDR2 is SASEGT. V lost 6 bases and J lost 7; bases outside the gene matches: 8. This clone was detected a few times. The antigen is not known. The chain carries TRBV6-1 and TRBJ1-5; 8 bases are shared with TRBD1. This clonotype was obtained from a man aged 40-49 years in good health and CMV-seropositive. Sequenced input: PBMCs. DNA for the CDR3: TGTGCCAGCAGGGAACACAGGGGGGAGCAGCCCCAGCATTTT. Translating it yields CASREHRGEQPQHF.